The next 4 T cell receptor beta chains were all read from a single sample in a study of blood T cell repertoires in COVID-19. Method: immunoSEQ multiplex PCR; TCRdb's copy keeps in-frame clones and lacks some. The sample contains a few hundred thousand clones, roughly 91% of which appear only once. Material: PBMCs or T cells enriched from blood (not recorded which). These receptor sequences come from a woman between 50 and 59 years old who had been exposed to COVID-19.

The rearrangement links TRBV15 to TRBJ2-2; TRBD1 matches 8 bases. The V and J ends lost 1 base and 0 bases, in that order; junction bases with no gene match: 4. The CDR3 has 17 residues. Germline V gene sequence: CDR1 LNHNV, CDR2 YYDKDF (reference sequence). The DNA of the CDR3 is TGTGCCACCAGCAGAGGGACAGGGACAGCGAACACCGGGGAGCTGTTTTTT. Residues: CATSRGTGTANTGELFF.

The V call is TRBV6-5, the J call TRBJ2-7, with a weak D call TRBD1 (6 bases). Trimming cost V 11 bases and J 0 bases, with 17 bases left between them. This CDR3 has 14 amino acids. Germline assignment: CDR1 MNHEY and CDR2 SVGAGI. The CDR3: CAAFNTGNSYEQYF. The CDR3 region has the DNA TGTGCCGCATTTAATACAGGGAACTCCTACGAGCAGTACTTC.

The table lists this clone with a count of one. This CDR3 reads CASSSQGLAGGVRETQYF. CDR3 coding DNA: TGTGCCAGCAGCTCCCAAGGACTAGCGGGGGGGGTAAGGGAGACCCAGTACTTC. The J gene is TRBJ2-5, the V gene TRBV5-6; 15 bases agree with TRBD2. The CDR3 totals 18 residues. The germline CDR1 and CDR2 sequences are SGHDT and YYEEEE. With 3 bases clipped from V and 5 bases from J, the junction kept 11 bases outside the gene matches.

This clone turned up a few times. V and J are TRBV21-1 and TRBJ2-7; the D call of TRBD2 is as the table states it, not checked on the DNA. TRBV21-1 is an annotated pseudogene. The CDR3 is 18 residues long. The CDR3 sequence is CASSKDGELAGESHEQYF. The CDR3 DNA sequence: TGTGCCAGCAGCAAAGATGGGGAACTAGCGGGGGAGTCCCACGAGCAGTACTTC.